The 18 T cell receptor beta chains below were found in one sample sequenced in a study of blood T cell repertoires in COVID-19. Clones were sequenced by immunoSEQ multiplex PCR, and TCRdb holds only the in-frame ones, with some missing. The sample carries roughly 120,000 clones, over 60% recorded once. Sequencing was performed on peripheral blood. These receptors were obtained from a woman older than 75 with active or convalescent COVID-19.

J is TRBJ1-1 and V is TRBV7-9; D ambiguous. Trimming took off 1 base at V and 0 bases at J, with 3 bases between the two ends. In germline, CDR1 is SEHNR, CDR2 FQNEAQ (reference sequence). The CDR3 is 13 residues long. Written as DNA, the CDR3 is TGTGCCAGCAGCTTAGTATTGAACACTGAAGCTTTCTTT. Its translation: CASSLVLNTEAFF.

The chain uses TRBV27 and TRBJ2-3; 7 bases agree with TRBD2. This CDR3 has 16 amino acids. Per germline, CDR1 MNHEY and CDR2 SMNVEV (reference sequence). The V and J ends lost 5 bases and 4 bases, in that order; junction bases with no gene match: 12. CDR3: CASSNQRDGGADTQYF. In DNA form, the CDR3 reads TGTGCCAGCAGTAATCAGCGGGACGGAGGGGCAGATACGCAGTATTTT.

In this sample, this clone turned up once. The V and J genes are TRBV5-6 and TRBJ2-7; 7 nucleotides align to TRBD1. Germline lookup yields CDR1 SGHDT and CDR2 YYEEEE. CDR3 length: 14 residues. V gave up 5 bases and J gave up 6 bases; unmatched junction bases: 11. The CDR3 nucleotides read TGTGCCAGCAGGACCCAAGACAGGGTGGGCGAGCAGTACTTC. Protein sequence: CASRTQDRVGEQYF.

This chain joins TRBV6-6 and TRBJ2-1; D is undetermined. Germline lookup yields CDR1 MNHNY and CDR2 SVGAGI (reference sequence). The ends were cut back, 0 bases at V and 0 bases at J, with 9 bases in the middle. The CDR3 sequence is 16 residues long. As DNA, the CDR3 is TGTGCCAGCAGTTACTCGAAGTTAGCCTCCTACAATGAGCAGTTCTTC. Protein product: CASSYSKLASYNEQFF.

The rearrangement uses TRBV19 and TRBJ2-3, with D perhaps TRBD1 (6 bases). In germline, CDR1 is LNHDA, CDR2 SQIVND (reference sequence). V was pared by 8 bases and J by 1 base, with 16 bases between. This CDR3 is built from 15 residues. CDR3 DNA sequence: TGTGCCAGTTCTGACTGGGGGCATCGCACAGATACGCAGTATTTT. As protein: CASSDWGHRTDTQYF.

The chain has TRBV15 and TRBJ1-4; 10 nucleotides agree with TRBD1. The CDR3 loop spans 18 amino acids. Germline-derived CDR1 and CDR2 are LNHNV and YYDKDF (reference sequence). The junction had 13 bases not matched to a gene; V was cut back by 2 bases and J by 7 bases. The CDR3 region has the DNA TGTGCCACCAGCAGATCTTTAGTGACAGGGGGCAGGAGTGAAAAACTGTTTTTT. As protein: CATSRSLVTGGRSEKLFF.

The V and J genes are TRBV18 and TRBJ2-1, with D perhaps TRBD1 (6 bases). The V gene's germline CDR1 is KGHSH and CDR2 LQKENI. V lost 5 bases and J lost 5, with 10 bases in between. The CDR3 is 13 amino acids. The CDR3 DNA sequence: TGTGCCAGCTCATCCGACAGGAACAATGAGCAGTTCTTC. Translation gives CASSSDRNNEQFF. Supplemented by reference TRBV18 and TRBJ2-1, the full variable domain reads NAGVMQNPRHLVRRRGQEARLRCSPMKGHSHVYWYRQLPEEGLKFMVYLQKENIIDESGMPKERFSAEFPKEGPSILRIQQVVRGDSAAYFCASSSDRNNEQFFGPGTRLTVL.

Here the CDR3 reads CASSRTLRNSYNEQFF. The CDR3 nucleotides read TGCGCCAGCAGCCGTACCCTCAGAAACTCCTACAATGAGCAGTTCTTC. The rearrangement uses TRBV5-1 and TRBJ2-1; no firm D call. Trimming took 4 bases from V and 0 from J, leaving 14 bases between them. The CDR3 covers 16 residues. Germline V CDR1 and CDR2: SGHRS, YFSETQ.

This chain joins TRBV30 and TRBJ2-1, with 7 nucleotides matching TRBD2. The trim removed 3 bases at V and 6 bases at J, leaving 14 bases unmatched. Germline assignment: CDR1 GTSNPN and CDR2 SVGIG (reference sequence). This CDR3 is built from 16 residues. CDR3 amino acids: CAWSRGRAGSGNEQFF. The CDR3 nucleotides are TGTGCCTGGAGCCGGGGGAGGGCCGGGTCGGGCAATGAGCAGTTCTTC.

The genes are TRBV2 and TRBJ1-3, with 7 nucleotides matching TRBD1. The CDR3 contains 14 residues. Germline values: CDR1 SNHLY, CDR2 FYNNEI. V lost 6 bases and J lost 2; bases outside the gene matches: 4. CDR3 nucleotides: TGTGCCAGCAGCGAACAGGGGACTGGAAACACCATATATTTT. It encodes CASSEQGTGNTIYF.

V and J are TRBV6-1 and TRBJ2-7; no clear D. This CDR3 spans 12 amino acids. The V end lost 2 bases, the J end lost 4 bases, and 6 bases lay between the germline ends. The germline gives CDR1 MNHNS, CDR2 SASEGT. As DNA, the CDR3 is TGTGCCAGCAGTGAACCCCGGTACGAGCAGTACTTC. Amino acid sequence: CASSEPRYEQYF.

V usage is TRBV28 and J usage is TRBJ1-3; TRBD1 aligns across 9 bases. V was pared by 4 bases and J by 2 bases, with 3 bases of the junction left unmatched. This CDR3 is 15 amino acids long. Germline CDR1 reads MDHEN; CDR2 reads SYDVKM. The CDR3 bases are TGTGCCAGCAGTTCCGGGACAGGGACTGGAAACACCATATATTTT. Amino acids: CASSSGTGTGNTIYF.

V and J are TRBV27 and TRBJ2-6; D perhaps matches TRBD2 (7 bases). The V gene lost 6 bases and the J gene lost 8 bases, with 26 bases spanning the gap. Looked up from germline, CDR1 is MNHEY and CDR2 is SMNVEV (reference sequence). The CDR3 is made up of 18 amino acids. The CDR3 spells CASSQYRGGGLRTNVLTF. The DNA for the CDR3 is TGTGCCAGCAGCCAATACAGAGGGGGGGGTTTGAGGACCAACGTCCTGACTTTC. The entire variable domain, with the rest obtained from reference TRBV27 and TRBJ2-6, is as follows: EAQVTQNPRYLITVTGKKLTVTCSQNMNHEYMSWYRQDPGLGLRQIYYSMNVEVTDKGDVPEGYKVSRKEKRNFPLILESPSPNQTSLYFCASSQYRGGGLRTNVLTFGAGSRLTVL.

The V and J genes are TRBV6-6 and TRBJ2-3; tentatively, D is TRBD1 (6 bases). CDR1 and CDR2 from the germline V gene are MNHNY and SVGAGI (reference sequence). The CDR3 contains 15 residues. V was pared by 6 bases and J by 0 bases, with 13 bases between. CDR3 nucleotides: TGTGCCAGCAGACAGGGCCGGAGGAGCACAGATACGCAGTATTTT. This encodes CASRQGRRSTDTQYF.

The rearrangement uses TRBV2 and TRBJ2-3; D uncertain. Per germline, CDR1 SNHLY and CDR2 FYNNEI. The CDR3 is 14 residues long. Deletions cut 6 bases from V and 6 bases from J, with 16 bases between. The CDR3 spells CASRARFLVDTQYF. In nucleotides, the CDR3 is TGTGCCAGCAGAGCTAGGTTCCTCGTGGATACGCAGTATTTT.

This clone was observed a handful of times. The junction departs from the called germline gene at one end, perhaps through a read error. The chain has TRBV7-7 and TRBJ2-2; 7 nucleotides agree with TRBD1. There are 13 residues in the CDR3. The germline V gene encodes CDR1 SSHAT and CDR2 FNYEAQ (reference sequence). The CDR3 region has the DNA TGTGCTAGCAGCGAGGGACAGTGGGGGGAGCTGTTTTTT. Protein sequence: CASSEGQWGELFF. Filled out from reference TRBV7-7 and TRBJ2-2, the complete variable domain reads GAGVSQSPRYKVTKRGQDVTLRCDPISSHATLYWYQQALGQGPEFLTYFNYEAQPDKSGLPSDRFSAERPEGSISTLTIQRTEQRDSAMYRCASSEGQWGELFFGEGSRLTVL.

V is TRBV7-9 and J is TRBJ1-3, with unresolved D. CDR1 is SEHNR, CDR2 FQNEAQ, per germline (reference sequence). CDR3 length: 14 residues. V gave up 4 bases and J gave up 4 bases, with 11 bases separating them. The CDR3 bases are TGTGCCAGCAGCTCCCCCTTCAGAGGAAACACCATATATTTT. It is translated as CASSSPFRGNTIYF. Full variable domain (rest looked up from reference TRBV7-9 and TRBJ1-3): DTGVSQNPRHKITKRGQNVTFRCDPISEHNRLYWYRQTLGQGPEFLTYFQNEAQLEKSRLLSDRFSAERPKGSFSTLEIQRTEQGDSAMYLCASSSPFRGNTIYFGEGSWLTVV.

V and J are TRBV7-3 and TRBJ2-1; a possible D gene is TRBD2 (6 bases). V lost 4 bases, J lost 2 bases, and 12 bases lay in between. Germline CDR1 is SGHTA and CDR2 is FQGTGA. The CDR3 runs to 15 residues. The CDR3 DNA reads TGTGCCAGCAGCTCCCAGCGGGCACCCTACAATGAGCAGTTCTTC. It encodes CASSSQRAPYNEQFF.